This T cell receptor (beta chain) is drawn from a study of OX40 agonist ivuxolimab in advanced cancers. Study information: The patients got ivuxolimab, which is an agonistic anti-OX40 (CD134) antibody. Dosing consisted of intravenous ivuxolimab at 0.01 to 10 mg/kg every 2 weeks.

CDR1 and CDR2 from the germline V gene are KGHSH and LQKENI. CDR3 length: 17 residues. Trimming at V came to 0 bases and at J to 4 bases, leaving 6 bases not matched to a gene. In the case of this clone: Its target is not known.

Sequencing used immunoSEQ multiplex PCR; TCRdb keeps in-frame clones, though not all of them. The table records approximately 38,000 clones, around 87% of them present only once. Overall study results and limits: CD4+ and CD8+ blood T cells expanded clonally by week 6 at 0.1 to 3.0 mg/kg. On average, CD8+ T cells had more expanded clones than CD4+.

This rearrangement joins TRBV18 to TRBJ2-2, with 9 bases fitting TRBD1. The source is an adult with an advanced solid tumor such as melanoma, head and neck, liver or kidney cancer. The specimen comprised CD4+ or CD8+ T cells sorted from blood, sampled in a trial of the OX40 agonist ivuxolimab. CDR3 coding DNA: TGTGCCAGCTCACCACCCTACGGGACAGGGATCACCGGGGAGCTGTTTTTT. It is translated as CASSPPYGTGITGELFF.